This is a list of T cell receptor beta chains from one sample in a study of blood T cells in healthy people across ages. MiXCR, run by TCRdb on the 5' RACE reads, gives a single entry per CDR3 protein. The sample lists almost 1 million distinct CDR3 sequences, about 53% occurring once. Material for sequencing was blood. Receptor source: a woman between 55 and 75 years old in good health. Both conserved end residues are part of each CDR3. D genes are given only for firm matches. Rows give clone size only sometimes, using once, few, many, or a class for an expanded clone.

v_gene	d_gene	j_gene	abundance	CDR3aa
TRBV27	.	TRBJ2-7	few	CANQTPVSCEQYF
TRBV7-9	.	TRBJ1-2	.	CASSLYGPNYGYTF
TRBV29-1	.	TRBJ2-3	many	CSVRTLTDTQYF
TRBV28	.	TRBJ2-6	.	CASSPLGEPGANVLTF
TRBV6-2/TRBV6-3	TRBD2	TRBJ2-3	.	CASRAGIADTQYF
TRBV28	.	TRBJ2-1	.	CASSEDDEQFF
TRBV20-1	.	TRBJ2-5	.	CSASRRIQETQYF
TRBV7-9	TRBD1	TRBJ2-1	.	CASTFPGQNYNEQFF
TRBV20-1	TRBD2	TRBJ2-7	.	CSARASGTTYEQYF
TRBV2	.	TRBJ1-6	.	CASSGTRNPPLHF
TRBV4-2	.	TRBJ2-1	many	CASSPGYEQFF
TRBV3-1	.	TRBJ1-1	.	CASSQDSMRAMNTEAFF
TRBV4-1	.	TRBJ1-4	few	CASSQGEKLFF
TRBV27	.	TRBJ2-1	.	CASSSWDPRSYNEQFF
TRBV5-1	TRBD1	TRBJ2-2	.	CASSVDRAGELFF
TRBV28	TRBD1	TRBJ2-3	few	CASSWDRDRGRRTQYF
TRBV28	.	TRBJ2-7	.	CASSFGTGIDEQYF
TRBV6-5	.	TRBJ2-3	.	CASTPSGTDTQYF
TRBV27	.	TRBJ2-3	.	CASSTRWVGTDTQYF
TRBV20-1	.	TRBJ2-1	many	CSARRGGGDEQFF
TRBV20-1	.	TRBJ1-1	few	CSVGGMANTEAFF
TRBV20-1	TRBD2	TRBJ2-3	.	CSASDPAGGTDTQYF
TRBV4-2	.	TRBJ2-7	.	CASSQELGNSLYYEQYF
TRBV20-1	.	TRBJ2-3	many	CSASTDTQYF
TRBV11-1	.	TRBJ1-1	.	CASLVGLNTEAFF
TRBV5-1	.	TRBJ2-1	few	CASSFPASASYNEQFF
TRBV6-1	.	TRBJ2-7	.	CASSPTAVSYEQYF
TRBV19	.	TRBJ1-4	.	CASRNQRGFGEKLFF
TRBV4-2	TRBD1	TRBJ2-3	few	CASSQDRTGGSITDTQYF
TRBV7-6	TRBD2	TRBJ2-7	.	CASSLGTSGREQYF
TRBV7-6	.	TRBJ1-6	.	CASSSDGDNSPLHF
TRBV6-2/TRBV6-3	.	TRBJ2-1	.	CASQRGQTPRETQFF
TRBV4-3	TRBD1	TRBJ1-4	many	CASSSGQLEKLFF
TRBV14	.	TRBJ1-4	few	CASSLTGLPNEKLFF
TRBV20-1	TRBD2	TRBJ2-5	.	CTAGTSASSETQYF
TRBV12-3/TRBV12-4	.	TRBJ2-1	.	CASSSPRGLAQFF
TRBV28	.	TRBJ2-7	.	CASGTSYEQYF
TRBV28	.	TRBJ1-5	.	CASRPTLSQPQHF